The 20 T cell receptor beta chains listed next were all sequenced from one sample in a study of regulatory T cells in long-lasting Graves disease. Building of the TCR beta libraries involved iRepertoire HTBI primers and Arm-PCR of CDR3 regions. TCRdb re-called the multiplex PCR reads with MiXCR, one entry per CDR3 protein. Among approximately 470,000 distinct CDR3 sequences, 15% to 20% were seen once, and the ten largest hold approximately 12%. The sample's time point: newly diagnosed GD, antithyroid drugs for less than 3 months. From PBMCs, RNA was extracted and then used to make the TCR library. This same sample was also taken into another study, of T cells in Graves' hyperthyroidism and ophthalmopathy.

The source was peripheral blood mononuclear cells (PBMCs), collected at new diagnosis, from a patient treated with antithyroid drugs. These receptors all come from a man between 40 and 49 years old with Graves disease.

The chain combines TRBV28 with TRBJ2-1, with D possibly TRBD1 on 7 matching bases. CDR1 is MDHEN and CDR2 is SYDVKM in the germline V gene. The CDR3 covers 14 residues. V dropped 10 bases and J dropped 4 bases, with 17 bases sitting between them. CDR3 amino acids: CATAGQSQYNEQFF. The CDR3 DNA sequence: TGTGCCACCGCGGGACAGAGCCAATACAATGAGCAGTTCTTC.

This clonotype has at least ten counts. The chain couples TRBV6-1 to TRBJ2-7, with TRBD2 matching 9 bases. CDR3 length equals 16 residues. Trimming took 5 bases from V and 2 from J; bases not matched to a gene: 10. Germline V gene data show CDR1 as MNHNS and CDR2 as SASEGT. The DNA of the CDR3 is TGTGCCAGCAGTCCCCCGACTAGCGGAGTCCCCTACGAGCAGTACTTC. It yields the protein CASSPPTSGVPYEQYF.

This clonotype was recorded at least ten times. The chain carries TRBV2 and TRBJ2-7; D remains unclear. The germline V and J ends were trimmed by 3 bases and 0 bases, with 9 bases remaining between them. Germline V gene data show CDR1 as SNHLY and CDR2 as FYNNEI. The CDR3 sequence is 14 residues long. CDR3 coding DNA: TGTGCCAGCAGTGAGAGGCAGGTCTCCTACGAGCAGTACTTC. Translating gives CASSERQVSYEQYF.

This clonotype was counted at least ten times. The chain uses TRBV6-2 or TRBV6-3 and TRBJ2-7; D possibly corresponds to TRBD2 (6 bases). In germline, CDR1 is MNHEY, CDR2 SVGEGT. This CDR3 region has 16 residues. V was shortened by 6 bases and J by 0 bases, with 18 bases between the two germline ends. Here the CDR3 DNA reads TGTGCCAGCAGCCCTCAAGGAGGGGAGAGCTCCTACGAGCAGTACTTC. Its translation is CASSPQGGESSYEQYF.

CDR3 region: CASRLFGTGALNTEAFF. The CDR3, as DNA: TGCGCCAGCAGACTCTTCGGGACAGGGGCCTTGAACACTGAAGCTTTCTTT. The gene calls are TRBV5-1 and TRBJ1-1, with 10 bases aligning to TRBD1. J was trimmed by 0 bases and V by 5 bases; bases with no gene match: 10. This CDR3 region has 17 residues. Germline CDR1 is SGHRS and CDR2 is YFSETQ.

This clonotype has just a few counts. This chain uses TRBV9 with TRBJ2-2, with D hard to call. Germline CDR1 SGDLS, CDR2 YYNGEE. The CDR3 has 16 amino acids. The ends were cut back, 4 bases at V and 6 bases at J, with 19 bases in the middle. This CDR3 reads CASSLGPNRVAGELFF. The CDR3 DNA follows: TGTGCCAGCAGCCTCGGACCGAATAGAGTGGCCGGGGAGCTGTTTTTT.

This clonotype showed up many times. J is TRBJ2-7 and V is TRBV20-1; D perhaps matches TRBD2 (5 bases). CDR3 length equals 12 residues. V was trimmed by 6 bases and J by 3 bases, leaving 12 bases between them. Germline CDR1 reads DFQATT; CDR2 reads SNEGSKA (reference sequence). The DNA for the CDR3 is TGCAGTGCCAAACTAGTTTTCTACGAGCAGTACTTC. It codes for CSAKLVFYEQYF.

The table lists this clonotype with many counts. This rearrangement joins TRBV10-2 to TRBJ2-1, with 9 bases aligning to TRBD1. CDR3 size: 14 residues. CDR1 and CDR2 (germline): WSHSY, SAAADI. V lost 3 bases and J lost 9; bases outside the gene matches: 6. The CDR3 DNA reads as TGCGCCAGCAGTGAAGTGACAGGGGGGACTGAGCAGTTCTTC. It codes for CASSEVTGGTEQFF.

This clonotype was seen ten or more times. The V gene is TRBV7-2, the J gene TRBJ2-3; D is perhaps TRBD2 (6 bases). Germline CDR1 is SGHTA and CDR2 is FQGNSA. Trimming shortened V by 2 bases and J by 1 base, and 19 bases separated the two germline ends. This CDR3 spans 18 amino acids. CDR3 protein: CASSLSGLRASRTDTQYF. DNA of the CDR3: TGTGCCAGCAGCTTATCGGGACTGCGGGCCTCCCGCACAGATACGCAGTATTTT. The variable domain in full, completed from reference TRBV7-2 and TRBJ2-3, reads GAGVSQSPSNKVTEKGKDVELRCDPISGHTALYWYRQSLGQGLEFLIYFQGNSAPDKSGLPSDRFSAERTGGSVSTLTIQRTQQEDSAVYLCASSLSGLRASRTDTQYFGPGTRLTVL.

Ten or more counts support this clonotype. This rearrangement joins TRBV11-2 to TRBJ1-1; 10 positions agree with TRBD1. The trim removed 7 bases at V and 5 bases at J, leaving 10 bases unmatched. CDR1 SGHAT and CDR2 FQNNGV come from the germline V gene. The length of the CDR3 is 15 residues. DNA of the CDR3: TGTGCCAGCAACCCTCCCGACAGGGGGCCGACTGAAGCTTTCTTT. It codes for CASNPPDRGPTEAFF. The full variable domain, rest sourced from reference TRBV11-2 and TRBJ1-1, is EAGVAQSPRYKIIEKRQSVAFWCNPISGHATLYWYQQILGQGPKLLIQFQNNGVVDDSQLPKDRFSAERLKGVDSTLKIQPAKLEDSAVYLCASNPPDRGPTEAFFGQGTRLTVV.

This clonotype has at least ten counts. The chain recombines TRBV7-8 with TRBJ1-1; no clear D gene. Germline V gives CDR1 SGHVS, CDR2 FQNEAQ. V lost 1 base to trimming and J lost 1 base, with 7 bases between them. This CDR3 region has 14 residues. In nucleotides, the CDR3 is TGTGCCAGCAGCTTAGGCGGCTCGAACACTGAAGCTTTCTTT. Protein sequence: CASSLGGSNTEAFF.

This clonotype occurred a few times. The rearrangement links TRBV5-1 to TRBJ1-2, with D possibly TRBD1 on 5 matching bases. The CDR3 consists of 15 residues. Germline V gene lookup returns CDR1 SGHRS and CDR2 YFSETQ. V lost 1 base and J lost 8, with 18 bases in between. CDR3 loop: CASSLSGSGPHGYTF. The CDR3 nucleotides read TGCGCCAGCAGCTTGTCAGGTTCGGGGCCGCACGGCTACACCTTC.

At least ten counts were recorded for this clonotype. The chain has TRBV7-8 and TRBJ2-1, with 9 positions matching TRBD1. Per germline, CDR1 SGHVS and CDR2 FQNEAQ. The length of the CDR3 is 16 residues. The ends lost 2 bases at V and 4 bases at J; junction bases unmatched: 6. In nucleotides, the CDR3 is TGTGCCAGCAGCTTACGTGGGACAGGGACTTACAATGAGCAGTTCTTC. The encoded protein is CASSLRGTGTYNEQFF.

The genes are TRBV29-1 and TRBJ1-4; D is uncertain. CDR1 and CDR2 from the germline V gene are SQVTM and ANQGSEA. The CDR3 is made up of 13 amino acids. V lost 6 bases and J lost 0, with 8 bases in between. DNA for the CDR3: TGCAGCGTGCGGATTGCAACTAATGAAAAACTGTTTTTT. Residues: CSVRIATNEKLFF.

Only a few counts were recorded for this clonotype. This chain connects TRBV24-1 to TRBJ2-3; D is ambiguous. Germline V gene sequence: CDR1 KGHDR, CDR2 SFDVKD. Deletions cut 0 bases from V and 3 bases from J, with 6 bases between. The CDR3 spans 14 residues. DNA of the CDR3: TGTGCCACCAGTGATTTGCATGGGACAGATACGCAGTATTTT. As protein: CATSDLHGTDTQYF.

This clonotype was detected many times. The V call is TRBV12-5, the J call TRBJ2-1; 9 bases line up with TRBD1. CDR1 is LGHNT, CDR2 FRNRAP, per germline. V shed 0 bases and J 8 bases; nucleotides not matched to a gene: 8. CDR3 length: 16 residues. The CDR3 spells CASGLVRGTGLDEQFF. Written as DNA, the CDR3 is TGTGCTAGTGGTTTGGTACGTGGGACAGGGTTGGATGAGCAGTTCTTC.

In its sample, this clonotype was seen many times. The chain uses TRBV12-3 or TRBV12-4 and TRBJ2-2, with D maybe TRBD2 (5 bases). Trimming removed 6 bases from V and 1 base from J, with 12 bases in between. This CDR3 has 15 residues. In nucleotides, the CDR3 is TGTGCCAGCAGCTCCCGACGGGAGAACACCGGGGAGCTGTTTTTT. It yields the protein CASSSRRENTGELFF.

Only a few counts were recorded for this clonotype. The chain recombines TRBV9 with TRBJ1-3; a possible D gene is TRBD1 (6 bases). CDR3 size: 16 residues. Germline-derived CDR1 and CDR2 are SGDLS and YYNGEE. Trimming pared 3 bases from V and 2 bases from J, leaving 15 bases between. The CDR3 reads CASSGGGQGTGNTIYF. The CDR3 region has the DNA TGTGCCAGCAGCGGCGGGGGCCAGGGGACTGGAAACACCATATATTTT.

V and J are TRBV5-1 and TRBJ2-7; D gene uncertain. The CDR3 contains 12 residues. Trimming left V 6 bases short and J 3 bases short, with 10 bases between. Germline V lookup: CDR1 SGHRS, CDR2 YFSETQ. The CDR3 DNA follows: TGCGCCAGCAACCTAAACGACTACGAGCAGTACTTC. Its protein is CASNLNDYEQYF.

This clonotype was recorded many times. The chain links TRBV11-1 to TRBJ2-1; no firm D call. Per germline, CDR1 SGHAT and CDR2 FQDESV (reference sequence). Trimming cost V 8 bases and J 7 bases, with 12 bases left between them. The CDR3 length is 12 residues. In DNA form, the CDR3 reads TGTGCCAGCGAGGAATCTCAGAATGAGCAGTTCTTC. Translating it yields CASEESQNEQFF.